Listed below are T cell receptor beta chains from one sample, sequenced in a study of T cell responses to AZD1222 COVID-19 vaccine. Data came from immunoSEQ multiplex PCR; TCRdb stores just in-frame clones and leaves some out. The sample carries about 180,000 clones, around nine tenths recorded once. Sequencing used peripheral blood, obtained on day 0 of AZD1222 vaccination. These receptors were taken from an adult in good health. CDR3s include the opening cysteine and the closing phenylalanine or tryptophan. Fields, in order: CDR3 DNA, CDR3 protein, J gene, V gene, D gene, clone size. The D gene is left open where the match is weak. Clone sizes are given selectively: once, few, many, or a class where the clone is expanded.

DNA: TGTGCCAGCAGCCCGCTAAACAAACGGGGGAATTCACCCCTCCACTTT; CDR3: CASSPLNKRGNSPLHF; J: TRBJ1-6; V: TRBV14; D: .; size: .
DNA: TGTGCCAGCAGCTCCATAGGAGGGGGGAGCTACGAGCAGTACTTC; CDR3: CASSSIGGGSYEQYF; J: TRBJ2-7; V: TRBV7-8; D: .; size: .
DNA: TGTGCCAGCAGTTCCGACAGGGGGCGTTCACCCCTCCACTTT; CDR3: CASSSDRGRSPLHF; J: TRBJ1-6; V: TRBV7-2; D: TRBD1; size: few
DNA: TGTGCCAGCAGTAAATGGGGGTCGGACACTGAAGCTTTCTTT; CDR3: CASSKWGSDTEAFF; J: TRBJ1-1; V: TRBV6-2/TRBV6-3; D: .; size: .
DNA: TGTGCCAGCAGTTTGGGACCCGCTAGGGAAAAACTGTTTTTT; CDR3: CASSLGPAREKLFF; J: TRBJ1-4; V: TRBV27; D: .; size: .
DNA: TGTGCCAGCAGCCCTGGCGGGCACAATGAGCAGTTCTTC; CDR3: CASSPGGHNEQFF; J: TRBJ2-1; V: TRBV7-9; D: .; size: .
DNA: TGTGCCAGCAGCGTAAGGACGGTGGGCAATCAGCCCCAGCATTTT; CDR3: CASSVRTVGNQPQHF; J: TRBJ1-5; V: TRBV6-5; D: .; size: .
DNA: TGTGCCAGCTCACCAGTGATGCAGGGTAGCGGATCTGGAAACACCATATATTTT; CDR3: CASSPVMQGSGSGNTIYF; J: TRBJ1-3; V: TRBV18; D: .; size: .
DNA: TGTGCCAGCAGTTTAGGGGGCCGGGCCTACGAGCAGTACTTC; CDR3: CASSLGGRAYEQYF; J: TRBJ2-7; V: TRBV6-4; D: TRBD1; size: few
DNA: TGTGCCAGCAGCCCGGGGTCCAGAAACACCATATATTTT; CDR3: CASSPGSRNTIYF; J: TRBJ1-3; V: TRBV28; D: .; size: .
DNA: TGTGCCAGCAGCCCCCGACGGGGGAGGGAGACCCAGTACTTC; CDR3: CASSPRRGRETQYF; J: TRBJ2-5; V: TRBV7-8; D: .; size: .
DNA: TGTGCCAGCAGTCCCGGGACAGGCTTCGGTGGCTACACCTTC; CDR3: CASSPGTGFGGYTF; J: TRBJ1-2; V: TRBV2; D: TRBD1; size: .
DNA: TGTGCCAGCAGCGAAGCGGGGGGTGGCAAAGAGACCCAGTACTTC; CDR3: CASSEAGGGKETQYF; J: TRBJ2-5; V: TRBV6-1; D: TRBD2; size: .
DNA: TGCGCCAGCAGTGAGTCGCGGGCTAGCGGGGGGACGGATATGTTCTTC; CDR3: CASSESRASGGTDMFF; J: TRBJ2-1; V: TRBV10-2; D: TRBD2; size: once
DNA: TGCGCCAGCAGCTTGGGGGCAGGGGCACATGAAGCTTTCTTC; CDR3: CASSLGAGAHEAFF; J: TRBJ1-1; V: TRBV5-1; D: .; size: .
DNA: TGTGCCAGCAGCGACAGGGCCGCGAACACCGGGGAGCTGTTTTTT; CDR3: CASSDRAANTGELFF; J: TRBJ2-2; V: TRBV7-9; D: TRBD1; size: few
DNA: TGTGCCAGTAGTAAGTTCGGTGCCAGAGGGTACGAGCAGTACTTC; CDR3: CASSKFGARGYEQYF; J: TRBJ2-7; V: TRBV19; D: .; size: few
DNA: TGTGCCAGCAGCGTAGTTAGGGCCACTGAAGCTTTCTTT; CDR3: CASSVVRATEAFF; J: TRBJ1-1; V: TRBV9; D: .; size: .
DNA: TGTGCCAGTTCCCCTTCTCAGAGACAAGAGACCCAGTACTTC; CDR3: CASSPSQRQETQYF; J: TRBJ2-5; V: TRBV14; D: .; size: .
DNA: TGCGCCAGCAGCCAAGTTATTGGGGGGAGACAGTTCTTC; CDR3: CASSQVIGGRQFF; J: TRBJ2-1; V: TRBV4-3; D: .; size: .
DNA: TGTGCCAGCAGCCATCCGGGACAGAGAGTCACAGATACGCAGTATTTT; CDR3: CASSHPGQRVTDTQYF; J: TRBJ2-3; V: TRBV5-4; D: TRBD1; size: .
DNA: TGTGCCAGCAGCCGACTAGCCGGGCGAGAGACCCAGTACTTC; CDR3: CASSRLAGRETQYF; J: TRBJ2-5; V: TRBV3-1/TRBV3-2; D: TRBD2; size: .
DNA: TGCGCCAGCAGTGACCCCAGTGAAAGGGAGGGGGCTGAAGCTTTCTTT; CDR3: CASSDPSEREGAEAFF; J: TRBJ1-1; V: TRBV10-2; D: .; size: .
DNA: TGCGCCAGCAGCCCGGTGGGCCCTAACTCAGATACGCAGTATTTT; CDR3: CASSPVGPNSDTQYF; J: TRBJ2-3; V: TRBV5-1; D: .; size: .
DNA: TGTGCCAGCAGTGAATTAAGACTACGGGAGGTGAACACTGAAGCTTTCTTT; CDR3: CASSELRLREVNTEAFF; J: TRBJ1-1; V: TRBV2; D: .; size: .
DNA: TGTGCCAGCAGCCAAGATTACAATGAGCAGTTCTTC; CDR3: CASSQDYNEQFF; J: TRBJ2-1; V: TRBV5-4; D: .; size: few
DNA: TGTGCCAGTAGTAGAACTACTTACACAGATACGCAGTATTTT; CDR3: CASSRTTYTDTQYF; J: TRBJ2-3; V: TRBV19; D: .; size: .
DNA: TGCGCCAGCAGCTTGGTGGCCCCCTACGAGCAGTACTTC; CDR3: CASSLVAPYEQYF; J: TRBJ2-7; V: TRBV5-1; D: .; size: .
DNA: TGTGCCAGCTTGTCCCGCCGGTCGGAACTGTTTTTT; CDR3: CASLSRRSELFF; J: TRBJ1-4; V: TRBV6-5; D: .; size: .
DNA: TGTGCCAGCAGCTTAGGGGCGGGATCGGGAAACACCATATATTTT; CDR3: CASSLGAGSGNTIYF; J: TRBJ1-3; V: TRBV13; D: .; size: .
DNA: TGTGCCAGCAGCCCTTCGACAGGATACTATGGCTACACCTTC; CDR3: CASSPSTGYYGYTF; J: TRBJ1-2; V: TRBV5-6; D: .; size: .
DNA: TGTGCCAGCTATCCGCGGACAGGGTGGGGCGAGCAGTACTTC; CDR3: CASYPRTGWGEQYF; J: TRBJ2-7; V: TRBV28; D: TRBD1; size: .
DNA: TGCAGTGCTAGTCTCCTAGCGGGCCGAGGGAGAGAGCAGTTCTTC; CDR3: CSASLLAGRGREQFF; J: TRBJ2-1; V: TRBV20-1; D: TRBD2; size: .
DNA: TGTGCCAGCAGCCCCCCGCGGGGGGTATCCGGTGGCTACACCTTC; CDR3: CASSPPRGVSGGYTF; J: TRBJ1-2; V: TRBV14; D: .; size: .
DNA: TGTGCCAGCAGCCCGCGCCCAATACGGGAAGCTTTCTTT; CDR3: CASSPRPIREAFF; J: TRBJ1-1; V: TRBV3-1/TRBV3-2; D: .; size: .
DNA: TGTGCCAGCAGCTTAGCGAGGCAGGGGTCCTACGAGCAGTACTTC; CDR3: CASSLARQGSYEQYF; J: TRBJ2-7; V: TRBV7-9; D: .; size: .
DNA: TGTGCCAGCAGCGAGAGACTCGAGGGCTACACCTTC; CDR3: CASSERLEGYTF; J: TRBJ1-2; V: TRBV12-3/TRBV12-4; D: .; size: .
DNA: TGTGCCAGTAAAGTTGACAGGGCCGCGAATTCACCCCTCCACTTT; CDR3: CASKVDRAANSPLHF; J: TRBJ1-6; V: TRBV19; D: TRBD1; size: .
DNA: TGTGCCAGAAGCGGGCCAGGAACAACTAATGAAAAACTGTTTTTT; CDR3: CARSGPGTTNEKLFF; J: TRBJ1-4; V: TRBV7-5; D: .; size: .
DNA: TGCGCCAGCACCGTGACAGGCGCAACCTACGAGCAGTACTTC; CDR3: CASTVTGATYEQYF; J: TRBJ2-7; V: TRBV10-2; D: .; size: .
DNA: TGCAGCGTTGAAGATCAATGGGGGGCGCGCGAAAAACTGTTTTTT; CDR3: CSVEDQWGAREKLFF; J: TRBJ1-4; V: TRBV29-1; D: .; size: .
DNA: TGTGCCGGGAGATACCGGGGAAGGATAGGCTACACCTTC; CDR3: CAGRYRGRIGYTF; J: TRBJ1-2; V: TRBV28; D: .; size: .
DNA: TGCGCCAGCAGCCTTAAACAGGAGACCCAGTACTTC; CDR3: CASSLKQETQYF; J: TRBJ2-5; V: TRBV5-1; D: .; size: .
DNA: TGCGCCAGCAGCCCCGGGACATTTAGCTCCTACGAGCAGTACTTC; CDR3: CASSPGTFSSYEQYF; J: TRBJ2-7; V: TRBV5-1; D: .; size: .
DNA: TGTGCCAGCAGTTTATCTCAGGGCGCCTACGAGCAGTACTTC; CDR3: CASSLSQGAYEQYF; J: TRBJ2-7; V: TRBV28; D: .; size: few
DNA: TGTGCCAGCACCCCTAGCGGGAGCCAAGAGACCCAGTACTTC; CDR3: CASTPSGSQETQYF; J: TRBJ2-5; V: TRBV7-7; D: TRBD2; size: .
DNA: TGTGCCAGCAGCCAAGTCGGACAGGGGGCAGGAGATACGCAGTATTTT; CDR3: CASSQVGQGAGDTQYF; J: TRBJ2-3; V: TRBV3-1/TRBV3-2; D: TRBD1; size: .